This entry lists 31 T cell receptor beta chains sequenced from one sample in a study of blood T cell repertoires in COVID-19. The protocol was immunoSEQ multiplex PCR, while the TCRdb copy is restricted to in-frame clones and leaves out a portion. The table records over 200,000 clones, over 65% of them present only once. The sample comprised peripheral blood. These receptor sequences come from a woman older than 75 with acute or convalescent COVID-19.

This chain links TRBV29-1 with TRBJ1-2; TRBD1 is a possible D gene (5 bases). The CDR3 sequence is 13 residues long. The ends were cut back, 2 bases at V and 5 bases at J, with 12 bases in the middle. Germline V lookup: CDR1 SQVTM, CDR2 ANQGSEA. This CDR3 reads CSVESQGMYGYTF. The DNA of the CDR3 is TGCAGCGTTGAAAGCCAGGGCATGTATGGCTACACCTTC.

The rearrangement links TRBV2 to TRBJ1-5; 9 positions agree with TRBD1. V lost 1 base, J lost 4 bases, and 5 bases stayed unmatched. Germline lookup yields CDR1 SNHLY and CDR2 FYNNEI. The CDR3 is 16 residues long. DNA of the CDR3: TGTGCCAGCAGTGAAGGAAGGGGACAGGGAAATCAGCCCCAGCATTTT. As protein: CASSEGRGQGNQPQHF.

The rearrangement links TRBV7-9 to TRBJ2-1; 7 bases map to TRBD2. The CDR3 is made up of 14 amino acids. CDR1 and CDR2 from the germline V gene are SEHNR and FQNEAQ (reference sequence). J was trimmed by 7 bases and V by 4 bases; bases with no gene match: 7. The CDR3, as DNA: TGTGCCAGCAGCTATAACCTGGGGGGGAATGAGCAGTTCTTC. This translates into CASSYNLGGNEQFF.

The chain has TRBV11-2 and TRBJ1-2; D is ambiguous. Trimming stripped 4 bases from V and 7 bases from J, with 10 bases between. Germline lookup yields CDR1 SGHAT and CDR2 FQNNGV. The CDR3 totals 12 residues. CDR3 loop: CASSSRAGGYTF. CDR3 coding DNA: TGTGCCAGCAGCTCCCGGGCGGGTGGCTACACCTTC.

CDR3 sequence: CASSPALTGGELFF. The CDR3 DNA follows: TGTGCCAGCTCACCAGCTTTGACAGGCGGGGAGCTGTTTTTT. The V and J genes are TRBV18 and TRBJ2-2; D is perhaps TRBD1 (6 bases). The germline CDR1 and CDR2 sequences are KGHSH and LQKENI. Trimming cost V 2 bases and J 7 bases, with 11 bases left between them. The CDR3 runs 14 residues.

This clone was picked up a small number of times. In DNA, the CDR3 is TGCGCCAGCAGCCAAGACTCCTTCGGGTACGGAAACACCATATATTTT. Translating it yields CASSQDSFGYGNTIYF. V is TRBV4-3 and J is TRBJ1-3; D remains ambiguous. Germline assignment: CDR1 LGHNA and CDR2 YSLEER. The length of the CDR3 is 16 residues. V shed 0 bases and J shed 4 bases, with 13 bases lying between them.

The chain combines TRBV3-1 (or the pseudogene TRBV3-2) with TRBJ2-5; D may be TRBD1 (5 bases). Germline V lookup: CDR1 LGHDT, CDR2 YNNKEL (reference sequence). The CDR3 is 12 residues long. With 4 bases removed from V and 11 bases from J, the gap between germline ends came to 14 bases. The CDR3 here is CASSLGAPRQYF. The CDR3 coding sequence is TGTGCCAGCAGCCTTGGGGCACCAAGACAGTACTTC.

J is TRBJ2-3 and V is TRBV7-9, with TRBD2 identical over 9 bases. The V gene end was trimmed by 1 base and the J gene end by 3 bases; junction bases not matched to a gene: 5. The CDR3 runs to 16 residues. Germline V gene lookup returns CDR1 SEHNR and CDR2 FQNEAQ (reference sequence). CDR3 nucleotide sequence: TGTGCCAGCAGCTTAGGGGGTAGCGGGAGTACAGATACGCAGTATTTT. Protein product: CASSLGGSGSTDTQYF.

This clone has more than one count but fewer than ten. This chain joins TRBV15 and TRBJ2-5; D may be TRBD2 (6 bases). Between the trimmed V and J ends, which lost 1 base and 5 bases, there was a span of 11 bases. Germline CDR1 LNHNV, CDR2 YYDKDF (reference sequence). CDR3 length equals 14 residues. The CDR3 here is CATSRVPGVETQYF. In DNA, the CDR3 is TGTGCCACCAGCAGAGTACCGGGGGTGGAGACCCAGTACTTC.

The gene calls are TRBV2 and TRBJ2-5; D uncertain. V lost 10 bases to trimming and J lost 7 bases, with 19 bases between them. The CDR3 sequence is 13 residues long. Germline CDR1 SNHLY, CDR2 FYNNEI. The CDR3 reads CATSSIPAATQYF. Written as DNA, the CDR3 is TGTGCCACGTCTTCGATACCCGCGGCGACCCAGTACTTC. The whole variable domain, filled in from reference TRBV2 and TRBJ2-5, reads EPEVTQTPSHQVTQMGQEVILRCVPISNHLYFYWYRQILGQKVEFLVSFYNNEISEKSEIFDDQFSVERPDGSNFTLKIRSTKLEDSAMYFCATSSIPAATQYFGPGTRLLVL.

The DNA for the CDR3 is TGTGCCAGCAGCTGGGCCACTGGGAACACTGAAGCTTTCTTT. The encoded protein is CASSWATGNTEAFF. The rearrangement joins TRBV7-2 to TRBJ1-1; no firm D call. The V end was cut by 4 bases, the J end by 1 base, with 10 bases between. CDR3 length: 14 residues. Germline V gene lookup returns CDR1 SGHTA and CDR2 FQGNSA.

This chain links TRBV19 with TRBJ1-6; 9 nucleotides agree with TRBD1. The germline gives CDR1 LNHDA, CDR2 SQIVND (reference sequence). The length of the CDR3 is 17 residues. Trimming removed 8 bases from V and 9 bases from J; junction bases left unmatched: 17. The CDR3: CASCPTGTGKKLSPLHF. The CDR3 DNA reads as TGTGCCAGTTGTCCGACCGGGACAGGGAAGAAACTTTCACCCCTCCACTTT.

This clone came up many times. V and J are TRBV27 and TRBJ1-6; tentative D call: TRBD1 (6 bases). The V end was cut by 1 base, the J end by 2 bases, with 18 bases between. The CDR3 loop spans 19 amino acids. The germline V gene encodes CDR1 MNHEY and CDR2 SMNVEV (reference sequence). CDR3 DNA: TGTGCCAGCAGTTTATATGGGGGCTACGGAAGTGCCTATAATTCACCCCTCCACTTT. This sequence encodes CASSLYGGYGSAYNSPLHF.

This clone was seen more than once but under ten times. CDR3 nucleotide sequence: TGTGCCAGCAGTGAAGAGGAGGTCGGCAATCAGCCCCAGCATTTT. The encoded protein is CASSEEEVGNQPQHF. The chain has TRBV2 and TRBJ1-5, with D unresolved. This CDR3 is built from 15 residues. Trimming stripped 1 base from V and 2 bases from J, with 9 bases between. Germline assignment: CDR1 SNHLY and CDR2 FYNNEI.

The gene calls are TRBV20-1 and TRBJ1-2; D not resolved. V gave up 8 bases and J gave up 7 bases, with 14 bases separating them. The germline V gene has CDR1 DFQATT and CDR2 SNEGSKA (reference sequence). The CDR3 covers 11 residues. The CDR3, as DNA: TGCAGTATTCACCGGACTGGTGGCTACACCTTC. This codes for CSIHRTGGYTF.

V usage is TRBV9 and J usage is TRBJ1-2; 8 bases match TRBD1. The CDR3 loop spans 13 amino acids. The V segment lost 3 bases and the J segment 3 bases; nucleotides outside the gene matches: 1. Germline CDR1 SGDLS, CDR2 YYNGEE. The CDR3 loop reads CASSETGDYGYTF. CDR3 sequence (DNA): TGTGCCAGCAGCGAGACAGGGGACTATGGCTACACCTTC.

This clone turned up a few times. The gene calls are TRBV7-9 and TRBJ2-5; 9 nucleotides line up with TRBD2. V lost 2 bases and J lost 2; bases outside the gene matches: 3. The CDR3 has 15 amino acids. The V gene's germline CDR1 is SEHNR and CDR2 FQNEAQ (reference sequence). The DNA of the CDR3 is TGTGCCAGCAGCTTAACCGGACTAGCGCAAGAGACCCAGTACTTC. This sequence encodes CASSLTGLAQETQYF.

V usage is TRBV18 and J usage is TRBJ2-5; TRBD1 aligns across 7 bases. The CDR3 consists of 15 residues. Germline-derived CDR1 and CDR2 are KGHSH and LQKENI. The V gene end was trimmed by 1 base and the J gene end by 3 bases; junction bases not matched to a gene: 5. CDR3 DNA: TGTGCCAGCTCACCACGGGGACAGACCAAAGAGACCCAGTACTTC. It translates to CASSPRGQTKETQYF.

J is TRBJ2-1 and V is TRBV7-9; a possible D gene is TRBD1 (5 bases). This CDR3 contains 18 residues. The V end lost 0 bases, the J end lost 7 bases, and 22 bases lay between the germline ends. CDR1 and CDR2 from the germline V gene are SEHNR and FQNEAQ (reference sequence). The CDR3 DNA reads TGTGCCAGCAGCTTAGCATATGGGCAGGGTAGGACAAGGAATGAGCAGTTCTTC. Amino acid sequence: CASSLAYGQGRTRNEQFF.

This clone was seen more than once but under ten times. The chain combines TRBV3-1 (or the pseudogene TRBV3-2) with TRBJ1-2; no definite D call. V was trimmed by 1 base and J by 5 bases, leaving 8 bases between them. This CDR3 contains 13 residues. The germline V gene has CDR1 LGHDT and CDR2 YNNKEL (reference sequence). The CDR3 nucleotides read TGTGCCAGCAGCCAAGGTGGAGGGTATGGCTACACCTTC. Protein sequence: CASSQGGGYGYTF.

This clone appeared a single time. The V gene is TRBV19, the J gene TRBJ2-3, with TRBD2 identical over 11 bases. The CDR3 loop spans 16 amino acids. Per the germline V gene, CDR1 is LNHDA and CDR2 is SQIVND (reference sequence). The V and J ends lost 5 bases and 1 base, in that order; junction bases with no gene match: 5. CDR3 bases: TGTGCCAGTAGTTCACTAGCGGGAGTAGGCACAGATACGCAGTATTTT. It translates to CASSSLAGVGTDTQYF.

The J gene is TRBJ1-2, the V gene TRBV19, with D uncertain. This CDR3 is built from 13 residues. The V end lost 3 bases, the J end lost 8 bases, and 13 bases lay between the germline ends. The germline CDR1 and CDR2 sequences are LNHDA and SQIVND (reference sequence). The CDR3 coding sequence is TGTGCCAGTAGTATCGGGGAAGCCGGAGGCTACACCTTC. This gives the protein CASSIGEAGGYTF.

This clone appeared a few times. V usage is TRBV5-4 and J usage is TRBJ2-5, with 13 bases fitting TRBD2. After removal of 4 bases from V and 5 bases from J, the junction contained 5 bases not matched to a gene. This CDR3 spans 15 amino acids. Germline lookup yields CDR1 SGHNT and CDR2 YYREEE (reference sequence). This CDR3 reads CASSLTSGGAETQYF. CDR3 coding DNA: TGTGCCAGCAGCCTAACTAGCGGGGGGGCGGAGACCCAGTACTTC.

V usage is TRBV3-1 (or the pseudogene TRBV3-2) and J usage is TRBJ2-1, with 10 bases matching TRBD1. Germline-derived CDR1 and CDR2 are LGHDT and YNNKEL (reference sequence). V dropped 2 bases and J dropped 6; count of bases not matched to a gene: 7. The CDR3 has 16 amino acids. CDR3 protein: CASSQPDRGRGNEQFF. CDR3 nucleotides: TGTGCCAGCAGCCAACCCGACAGGGGGCGAGGCAATGAGCAGTTCTTC.

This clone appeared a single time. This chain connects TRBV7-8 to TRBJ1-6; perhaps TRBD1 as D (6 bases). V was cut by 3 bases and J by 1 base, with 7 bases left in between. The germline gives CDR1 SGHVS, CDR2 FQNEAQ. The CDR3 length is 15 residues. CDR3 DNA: TGTGCCAGCAGCTTCCAGGGGTCCTATAATTCACCCCTCCACTTT. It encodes CASSFQGSYNSPLHF. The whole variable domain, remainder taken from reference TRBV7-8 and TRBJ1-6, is GAGVSQSPRYKVAKRGQDVALRCDPISGHVSLFWYQQALGQGPEFLTYFQNEAQLDKSGLPSDRFFAERPEGSVSTLKIQRTQQEDSAVYLCASSFQGSYNSPLHFGNGTRLTVT.

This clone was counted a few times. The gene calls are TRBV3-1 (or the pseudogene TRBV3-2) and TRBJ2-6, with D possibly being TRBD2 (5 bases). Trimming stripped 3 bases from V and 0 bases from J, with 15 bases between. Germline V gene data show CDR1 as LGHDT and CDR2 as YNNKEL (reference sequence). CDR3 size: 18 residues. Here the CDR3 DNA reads TGTGCCAGCAGCCAGATTAGCGTCCGCGGCTCTGGGGCCAACGTCCTGACTTTC. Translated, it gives CASSQISVRGSGANVLTF.

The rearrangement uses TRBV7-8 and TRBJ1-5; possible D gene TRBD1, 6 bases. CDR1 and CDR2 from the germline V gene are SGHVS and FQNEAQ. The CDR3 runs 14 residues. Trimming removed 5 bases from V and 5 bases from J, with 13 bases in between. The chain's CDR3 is CASSKSDRYQPQHF. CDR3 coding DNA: TGTGCCAGCAGCAAAAGCGACAGGTATCAGCCCCAGCATTTT.

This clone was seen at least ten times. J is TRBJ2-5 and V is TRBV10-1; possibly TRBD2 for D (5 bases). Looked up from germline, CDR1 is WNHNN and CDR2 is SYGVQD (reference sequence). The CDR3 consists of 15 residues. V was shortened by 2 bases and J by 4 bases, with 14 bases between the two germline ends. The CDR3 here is CASSETTGNRETQYF. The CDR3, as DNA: TGCGCCAGCAGTGAGACGACCGGGAATCGAGAGACCCAGTACTTC.

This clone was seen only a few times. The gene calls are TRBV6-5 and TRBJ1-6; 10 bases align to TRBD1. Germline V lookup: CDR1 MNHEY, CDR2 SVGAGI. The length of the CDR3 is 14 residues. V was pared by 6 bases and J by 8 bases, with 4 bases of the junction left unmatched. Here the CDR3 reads CASRAGTGDSPLHF. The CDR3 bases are TGTGCCAGCAGAGCCGGGACAGGGGATTCACCCCTCCACTTT.

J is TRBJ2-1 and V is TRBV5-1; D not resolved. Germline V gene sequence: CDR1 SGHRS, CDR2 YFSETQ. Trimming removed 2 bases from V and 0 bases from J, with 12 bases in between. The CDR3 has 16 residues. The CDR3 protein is CASSFTSVDSYNEQFF. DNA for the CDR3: TGCGCCAGCAGCTTTACTTCGGTTGACTCCTACAATGAGCAGTTCTTC. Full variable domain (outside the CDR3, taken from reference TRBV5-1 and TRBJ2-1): KAGVTQTPRYLIKTRGQQVTLSCSPISGHRSVSWYQQTPGQGLQFLFEYFSETQRNKGNFPGRFSGRQFSNSRSEMNVSTLELGDSALYLCASSFTSVDSYNEQFFGPGTRLTVL.

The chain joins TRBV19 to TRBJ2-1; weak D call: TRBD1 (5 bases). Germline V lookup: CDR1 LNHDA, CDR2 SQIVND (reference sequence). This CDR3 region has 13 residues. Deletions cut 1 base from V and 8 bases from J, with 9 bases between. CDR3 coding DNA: TGTGCCAGTAGTATAGCCAGGGCCGATGAGCAGTTCTTC. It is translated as CASSIARADEQFF.